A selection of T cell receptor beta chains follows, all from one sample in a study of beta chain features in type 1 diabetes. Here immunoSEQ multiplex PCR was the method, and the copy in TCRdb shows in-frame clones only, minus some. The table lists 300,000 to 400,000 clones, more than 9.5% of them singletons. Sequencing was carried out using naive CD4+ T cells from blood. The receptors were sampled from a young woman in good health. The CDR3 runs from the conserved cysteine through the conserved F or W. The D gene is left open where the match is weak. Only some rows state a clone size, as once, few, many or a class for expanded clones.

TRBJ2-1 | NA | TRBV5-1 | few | TGCGCCAGCAGCAGGACTTTACTAGGTTCCGATGAGCAGTTCTTC | CASSRTLLGSDEQFF
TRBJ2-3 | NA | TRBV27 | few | TGTGCCAGCAGTTTAGCGGGTGCGGCAGATACGCAGTATTTT | CASSLAGAADTQYF
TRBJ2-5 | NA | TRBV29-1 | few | TGCAGCGTTGCGGTGGCGCTAGCTGAGACCCAGTACTTC | CSVAVALAETQYF
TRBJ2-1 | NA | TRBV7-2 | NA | TGTGCCAGCAGCTTAGGCCGCGGGGCCCCCAATGAGCAGTTCTTC | CASSLGRGAPNEQFF
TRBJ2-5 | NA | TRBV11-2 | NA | TGTGCCAGCAGCTTAGCGAGCCAAGAGACCCAGTACTTC | CASSLASQETQYF
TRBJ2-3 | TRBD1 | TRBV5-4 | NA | TGTGCCAGCAGTACCCATACCGGGACAGCCAGAACAGATACGCAGTATTTT | CASSTHTGTARTDTQYF
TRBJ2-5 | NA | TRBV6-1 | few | TGTGCCAGCAGTGATGGCGGGCGGGAGACCCAGTACTTC | CASSDGGRETQYF
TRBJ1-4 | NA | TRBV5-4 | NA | TGTGCCAGCAGCTTTAGGACTGCTAATGAAAAACTGTTTTTT | CASSFRTANEKLFF
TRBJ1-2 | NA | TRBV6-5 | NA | TGTGCCAGCAGTACGGACAGAAACTATGGCTACACCTTC | CASSTDRNYGYTF
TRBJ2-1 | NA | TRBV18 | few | TGTGCCAGCTCTCCGACGGAGACCCCTAATGAGCAGTTCTTC | CASSPTETPNEQFF
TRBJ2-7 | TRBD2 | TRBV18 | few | TGTGCCAGCTCGCCGACTAGCGGGAACTACGAGCAGTACTTC | CASSPTSGNYEQYF
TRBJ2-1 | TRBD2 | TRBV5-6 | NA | TGTGCCAGCAGCTTTATAGCGGGAGGGCCCGGTGAGCAGTTCTTC | CASSFIAGGPGEQFF
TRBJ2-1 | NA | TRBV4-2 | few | TGTGCCAGCAGCCAAGATGTACTAGGGAGCAGGTTCTTC | CASSQDVLGSRFF
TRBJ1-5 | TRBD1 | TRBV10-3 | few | TGTGCCATCAGTGGGACAGGGGCGGGTCAGCCCCAGCATTTT | CAISGTGAGQPQHF
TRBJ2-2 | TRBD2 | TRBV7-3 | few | TGTGCCAGCAGTCCGACCCTAGCGGGCACCGGGGAGCTGTTTTTT | CASSPTLAGTGELFF
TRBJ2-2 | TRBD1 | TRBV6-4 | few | TGTGCCAGCAGTGACTCGTCCGGGACAGGTTACGGCGGGGAGCTGTTTTTT | CASSDSSGTGYGGELFF
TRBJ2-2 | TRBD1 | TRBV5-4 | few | TGTGCCAGCAGCATCGACAGGGGGCCCGGGGAGCTGTTTTTT | CASSIDRGPGELFF
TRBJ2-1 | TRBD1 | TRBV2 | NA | TGTGCCAGCAGCCCTGGACAGGGGGTAGGTGAGCAGTTCTTC | CASSPGQGVGEQFF
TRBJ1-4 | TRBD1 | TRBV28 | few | TGTGCCAGCGGGGACAGGGTAAATGAAAAACTGTTTTTT | CASGDRVNEKLFF
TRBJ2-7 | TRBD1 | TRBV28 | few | TGTGCCAGCAGTTTAGGGGACAGGAAGTACTTC | CASSLGDRKYF
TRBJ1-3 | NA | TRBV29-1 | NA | TGCAGCGTTGAGAAGAGCTCTGGAAACACCATATATTTT | CSVEKSSGNTIYF
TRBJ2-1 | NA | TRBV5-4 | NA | TGTGCCAGCAGCTCGGGGGGCGGTCCGGGGATGAGGTTCTTC | CASSSGGGPGMRFF
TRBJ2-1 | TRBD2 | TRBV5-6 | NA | TGTGCCAGCAGGGAAGCCGGGACTAGCGGGTCGAAATCCTACAATGAGCAGTTCTTC | CASREAGTSGSKSYNEQFF
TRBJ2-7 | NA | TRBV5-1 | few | TGCGCCAGCAGCTTGGGGGGCGGCTACGAGCAGTACTTC | CASSLGGGYEQYF
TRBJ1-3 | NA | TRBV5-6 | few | TGTGCCAGCAGCTTGGGAGGGGGTACTGGAAACACCATATATTTT | CASSLGGGTGNTIYF
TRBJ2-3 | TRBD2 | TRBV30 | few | TGTGCCTGGACGCTCTGGGCGGGAGGGATAACAGATACGCAGTATTTT | CAWTLWAGGITDTQYF
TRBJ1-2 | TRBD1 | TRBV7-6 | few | TGTGCCAGCAGCTTAGGTCAGGGACAGTATGGCTACACCTTC | CASSLGQGQYGYTF
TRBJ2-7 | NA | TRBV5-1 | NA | TGCGCCAGCAGCCCAGGGAGCGGCGGGAACTACGAGCAGTACTTC | CASSPGSGGNYEQYF
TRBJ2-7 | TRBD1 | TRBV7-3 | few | TGTGCCAGCACCGCTCCTACCGGGACAGGCTCCTACGAGCAGTACTTC | CASTAPTGTGSYEQYF
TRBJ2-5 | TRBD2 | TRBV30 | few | TGTGCCTGGAGTCCGATAGCGGGAGGGGGATCCCAGTACTTC | CAWSPIAGGGSQYF
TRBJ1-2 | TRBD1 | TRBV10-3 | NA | TGTGCCATCAGCGGACAGGGGGCTAACTATGGCTACACCTTC | CAISGQGANYGYTF
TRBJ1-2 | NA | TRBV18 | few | TGTGCCAGCTCACCGGTGGGGCTGGGGAGGAACTATGGCTACACCTTC | CASSPVGLGRNYGYTF
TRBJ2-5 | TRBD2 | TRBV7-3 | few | TGTGCCAGCAGCCCCGGGGCGGGACTAGCGCCGCAAGAGACCCAGTACTTC | CASSPGAGLAPQETQYF
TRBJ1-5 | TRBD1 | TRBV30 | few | TGTGCCTGGAGTGCCGGGACAGGGGGCCGTCAGCCCCAGCATTTT | CAWSAGTGGRQPQHF
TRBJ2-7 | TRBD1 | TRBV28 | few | TGTGCCAGCAGCCCCGGGACAGGGGGCTGGTACGAGCAGTACTTC | CASSPGTGGWYEQYF
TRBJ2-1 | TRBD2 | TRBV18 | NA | TGTGCCAGCTCACCCGGACTAGCGGGAGAAAATGAGCAGTTCTTC | CASSPGLAGENEQFF
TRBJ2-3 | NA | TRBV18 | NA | TGTGCCAGCTCACCACTGACAGCTGATACGCAGTATTTT | CASSPLTADTQYF
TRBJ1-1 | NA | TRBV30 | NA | TGTGCCTGGAGTGTGGTCAGATCGAACACTGAAGCTTTCTTT | CAWSVVRSNTEAFF
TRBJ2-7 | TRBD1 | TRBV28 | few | TGTGCCAGCAGTGTACCCGGGACAGGGACATACGAGCAGTACTTC | CASSVPGTGTYEQYF
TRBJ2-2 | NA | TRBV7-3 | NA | TGTGCCAGCAGCCGGGACAACTCGAACACCGGGGAGCTGTTTTTT | CASSRDNSNTGELFF
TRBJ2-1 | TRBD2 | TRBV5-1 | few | TGCGCCAGCAACCCAGCGGGACGCGACTACAATGAGCAGTTCTTC | CASNPAGRDYNEQFF